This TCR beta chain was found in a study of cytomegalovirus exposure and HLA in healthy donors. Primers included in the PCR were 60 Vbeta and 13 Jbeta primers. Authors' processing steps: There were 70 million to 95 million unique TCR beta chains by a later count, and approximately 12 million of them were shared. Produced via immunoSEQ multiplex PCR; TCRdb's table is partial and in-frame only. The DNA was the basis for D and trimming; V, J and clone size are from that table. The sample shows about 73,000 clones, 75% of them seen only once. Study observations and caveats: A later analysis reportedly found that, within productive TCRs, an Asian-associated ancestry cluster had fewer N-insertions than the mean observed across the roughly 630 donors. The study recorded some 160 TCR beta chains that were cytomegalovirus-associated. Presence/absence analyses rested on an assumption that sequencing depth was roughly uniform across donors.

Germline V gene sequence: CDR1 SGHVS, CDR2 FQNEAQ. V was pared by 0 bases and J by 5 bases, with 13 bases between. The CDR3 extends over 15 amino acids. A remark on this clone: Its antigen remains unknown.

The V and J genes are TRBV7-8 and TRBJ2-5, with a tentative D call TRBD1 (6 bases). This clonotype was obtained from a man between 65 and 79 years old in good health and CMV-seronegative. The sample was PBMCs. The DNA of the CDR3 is TGTGCCAGCAGCTTAGCGACAGGATGGCGGGAGACCCAGTACTTC. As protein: CASSLATGWRETQYF.